The 9 T cell receptor beta chains presented below share a single source sample, sequenced in a study of tissue T cells after allogeneic stem cell transplantation. The table came from immunoSEQ multiplex PCR; TCRdb's copy has only in-frame clones and leaves some out. Of 7,200 or so clones in the sample, around half were seen once. As for time point: mouse harvest day 7 after allogeneic transplant. Mouse grafts combined 10^7 T-cell-depleted bone marrow cells with 10^6 splenic CD5+ T cells. The sequenced sample consisted of gut tissue. Receptors were obtained from a female BALB/c mouse given C57BL/6 T cells with graft-versus-host disease after an allogeneic hematopoietic cell transplant.

As regards this clone: The germline and genes are mouse ones. The CDR3 reads CASSLTGGALEQYF. Incomplete CDR3 DNA: TGTGCCAGCTCCCTAACTGGGGGGGCGCTTGAACAGTAC. The chain joins TRBV12-2 to TRBJ2-7; TRBD2 agrees at 11 bases. The CDR3 end falls 1 residue outside the read, so it is completed with the germline J gene. The CDR3 has 14 amino acids. V was pared by 4 bases and J by 6 bases, with 7 bases of the junction left unmatched. Germline loops: CDR1 SGHLS, CDR2 HYDKME.

As for this clone: The gene names given are mouse names. Read data end 1 residue before the CDR3 end; the end is taken from the germline J gene. The chain is built from TRBV16 and TRBJ1-1, with TRBD1 as a possible D gene (6 bases). The CDR3 sequence is 13 residues long. The V gene's germline CDR1 is SGHSA and CDR2 FRNQAP. V lost 6 bases to trimming and J lost 0 bases, with 8 bases between them. The DNA read from the CDR3 is TGTGCAAGCAGGGGGACAACAAACACAGAAGTCTTC. Translating gives CASRGTTNTEVF. The entire CDR3 is CASRGTTNTEVFF.

A remark on this clone: Gene names denote mouse genes. Coverage ceases 1 residue before the CDR3 finishes, and the germline J gene fills in the end. The chain joins TRBV13-2 to TRBJ2-7; D perhaps matches TRBD1 (7 bases). This CDR3 is 12 amino acids long. V was clipped by 4 bases and J by 3 bases, with 8 bases between them. Germline V gene sequence: CDR1 NNHNN, CDR2 SYGAGS (reference sequence). The part of the CDR3 DNA that was read is TGTGCCAGCGGTCAGGGGGGCTATGAACAGTAC. Translation gives CASGQGGYEQY. The CDR3 in its entirety is CASGQGGYEQYF.

Note on this clone: Genes and germline come from the mouse. Read coverage stops 1 residue before the CDR3 terminus; the germline J gene supplies the remainder. This rearrangement joins TRBV23 to TRBJ2-3; no DNA check was done on the table's D call, TRBD2. CDR1 and CDR2 (germline): KGHTA, FQNQQP. The CDR3 is 16 residues long. CDR3 sequence: CSSTLTGGPSAETLYF. The part of the CDR3 DNA that was read is TGCTCCAGCACCCTGACTGGGGGTCCTAGTGCAGAAACGCTGTAT.

This clone was picked up one time. Gene names and germline refer to mouse. Read coverage stops 1 residue before the CDR3 terminus; the germline J gene supplies the remainder. The chain carries TRBV19 and TRBJ1-6; possibly TRBD1 for D (5 bases). TRBJ1-6 is marked as an open reading frame, function uncertain. The CDR3 is made up of 12 amino acids. Germline assignment: CDR1 FNHDT and CDR2 SITEND (reference sequence). Trimming cost V 7 bases and J 9 bases, with 11 bases left between them. The CDR3 is CASAPGGSPLYF. CDR3 DNA, as far as it was read: TGTGCCAGCGCCCCCGGGGGTTCGCCCCTCTAC.

In regard to this clone: Here the gene names and germline are mouse. The CDR3 sequence is CSSSHDRGRRQNTLYF. The sequenced part of the CDR3 DNA is TGCTCCAGCAGTCATGACAGGGGGCGCCGTCAAAACACCTTGTAC. The V gene is TRBV23, the J gene TRBJ2-4; the table's D call TRBD1 went unverified against the DNA. The sequence runs out 1 residue before the end of the CDR3; the remainder is reconstructed from the germline J gene. The length of the CDR3 is 16 residues. Germline V CDR1 and CDR2: KGHTA, FQNQQP.

Details on this clone: These gene names are mouse names. Sequencing ends 1 residue short of the CDR3 end; the germline J gene provides the rest. This sequence joins TRBV26 and TRBJ2-2, with D perhaps matching TRBD1 (6 bases). The CDR3 sequence is 15 residues long. V shed 4 bases and J shed 0 bases, with 9 bases lying between them. Germline-derived CDR1 and CDR2 are KGHPV and FQNQEV (reference sequence). CDR3 bases read: TGTGCCAGCAGTCGGAGGGGGACAAACACCGGGCAGCTCTAC. Translation: CASSRRGTNTGQLY. The full-length CDR3 reads as CASSRRGTNTGQLYF.

This clone is categorized as medium-sized. Gene names are the mouse ones. The CDR3 end lies 1 residue beyond the end of the read and is filled in from the germline J gene. The V and J genes are TRBV13-3 and TRBJ1-4, with D unclear. The CDR3 is 11 residues long. V lost 5 bases, J lost 4 bases, and 3 bases lay in between. Germline-derived CDR1 and CDR2 are NNHDY and SYVADS. The CDR3 region is CASSYNERLFF. The sequenced part of the CDR3 DNA is TGTGCCAGCAGCTACAACGAAAGATTATTT.

This clone showed up just a few times. Gene names follow the mouse nomenclature. The sequence runs out 1 residue before the end of the CDR3; the remainder is reconstructed from the germline J gene. V is TRBV26 and J is TRBJ1-1, with a weak D call TRBD1 (5 bases). This CDR3 spans 13 amino acids. Per germline, CDR1 KGHPV and CDR2 FQNQEV (reference sequence). The V end was cut by 4 bases, the J end by 4 bases, with 10 bases between. The sequenced part of the CDR3 DNA is TGTGCCAGCAGTCCAGGGATGGGCACAGAAGTCTTC. Its translation: CASSPGMGTEVF. The entire CDR3 sequence reads CASSPGMGTEVFF.